The 31 T cell receptor beta chains below were found in one sample sequenced in a study of T cell responses to AZD1222 COVID-19 vaccine. This table comes from immunoSEQ multiplex PCR, and its TCRdb copy is limited to in-frame clones, with some not included. The sample yields roughly 130,000 clones, about 88% seen once. Sequences were derived from peripheral blood, sampled on day 0 of AZD1222 vaccination. Receptors originate from an adult in good health.

The gene calls are TRBV3-1 (or the pseudogene TRBV3-2) and TRBJ1-3; D gene unclear. Germline V gene lookup returns CDR1 LGHDT and CDR2 YNNKEL (reference sequence). The CDR3 has 14 residues. V was cut by 3 bases and J by 2 bases, with 8 bases left in between. CDR3 amino acids: CASSQTVTGNTIYF. DNA for the CDR3: TGTGCCAGCAGCCAGACGGTGACTGGAAACACCATATATTTT.

The chain recombines TRBV4-1 with TRBJ1-5; D remains ambiguous. The ends were cut back, 1 base at V and 0 bases at J, with 7 bases in the middle. This CDR3 region has 15 residues. Germline-derived CDR1 and CDR2 are MGHRA and YSYEKL. The CDR3 region is CASSQVGISNQPQHF. Here the CDR3 DNA reads TGCGCCAGCAGCCAAGTCGGAATTAGCAATCAGCCCCAGCATTTT.

The rearrangement links TRBV6-1 to TRBJ1-4, with D uncertain. The CDR3 length is 15 residues. Per the germline V gene, CDR1 is MNHNS and CDR2 is SASEGT. V lost 0 bases and J 0 bases, leaving 5 bases between the germline ends. The CDR3 reads CASSEAVATNEKLFF. The CDR3 DNA reads TGTGCCAGCAGTGAAGCTGTTGCAACTAATGAAAAACTGTTTTTT.

The rearrangement links TRBV14 to TRBJ2-2; TRBD1 agrees at 7 bases. CDR1 is SGHDN, CDR2 FVKESK, per germline. With 6 bases clipped from V and 1 base from J, the junction kept 2 bases outside the gene matches. The CDR3 totals 14 residues. The CDR3 nucleotides are TGTGCCAGCAGAAGGACAGGGAACACCGGGGAGCTGTTTTTT. It yields the protein CASRRTGNTGELFF.

V usage is TRBV7-9 and J usage is TRBJ1-2; D might be TRBD1 (5 bases). CDR1 and CDR2 (germline): SEHNR, FQNEAQ (reference sequence). There are 14 residues in the CDR3. The V gene lost 5 bases and the J gene lost 6 bases, with 16 bases spanning the gap. The CDR3 sequence is CASSPGTAENGYTF. CDR3 in DNA: TGTGCCAGCAGCCCCGGGACCGCGGAGAATGGCTACACCTTC.

The V and J genes are TRBV18 and TRBJ2-7; D may match TRBD1 or TRBD2 (5 bases each). The V and J ends lost 6 bases and 2 bases respectively, with 14 bases between them. The CDR3 length is 14 residues. CDR1 is KGHSH and CDR2 is LQKENI in the germline V gene. The CDR3 DNA reads TGTGCCAGCTCTCCCCGGGACCCGGCCTACGAGCAGTACTTC. Residues: CASSPRDPAYEQYF.

The J gene is TRBJ2-7, the V gene TRBV18; TRBD2 aligns across 7 bases. This CDR3 is 15 amino acids long. CDR1 and CDR2 (germline): KGHSH, LQKENI. With V trimmed by 2 bases and J by 2 bases, 6 bases remained unmatched. CDR3 loop: CASSPGAGVAYEQYF. CDR3 nucleotides: TGTGCCAGCTCACCAGGGGCGGGGGTTGCCTACGAGCAGTACTTC. The whole variable domain, remainder taken from reference TRBV18 and TRBJ2-7, is NAGVMQNPRHLVRRRGQEARLRCSPMKGHSHVYWYRQLPEEGLKFMVYLQKENIIDESGMPKERFSAEFPKEGPSILRIQQVVRGDSAAYFCASSPGAGVAYEQYFGPGTRLTVT.

The rearrangement uses TRBV7-2 and TRBJ1-6, with D possibly being TRBD1 (5 bases). V was pared by 1 base and J by 6 bases, with 13 bases between. Germline V lookup: CDR1 SGHTA, CDR2 FQGNSA. The CDR3 runs 16 residues. This chain's CDR3 is CASSLDFSGFNSPLHF. The DNA of the CDR3 is TGTGCCAGCAGCTTAGATTTCTCAGGGTTTAATTCACCCCTCCACTTT. The entire variable domain, with the rest obtained from reference TRBV7-2 and TRBJ1-6, is as follows: GAGVSQSPSNKVTEKGKDVELRCDPISGHTALYWYRQSLGQGLEFLIYFQGNSAPDKSGLPSDRFSAERTGGSVSTLTIQRTQQEDSAVYLCASSLDFSGFNSPLHFGNGTRLTVT.

This chain uses TRBV7-2 with TRBJ1-2; D perhaps matches TRBD1 (5 bases). Trimming stripped 3 bases from V and 4 bases from J, with 12 bases between. The germline CDR1 and CDR2 sequences are SGHTA and FQGNSA. The CDR3 runs 14 residues. The CDR3 sequence is CASSLEGAGYGYTF. The CDR3 nucleotides are TGTGCCAGCAGCTTGGAAGGGGCTGGCTATGGCTACACCTTC.

The chain is built from TRBV6-2 or TRBV6-3 and TRBJ2-1; the D call may be TRBD1 or TRBD2 (6 bases each). V gave up 2 bases and J gave up 7 bases, with 15 bases separating them. The CDR3 loop spans 15 amino acids. The germline gives CDR1 MNHEY, CDR2 SVGEGT. The CDR3 loop reads CASSYLGGRGNEQFF. CDR3 in DNA: TGTGCCAGCAGTTACCTAGGGGGGAGAGGAAATGAGCAGTTCTTC.

This clone was recorded only once. The V gene is TRBV5-1, the J gene TRBJ2-3; TRBD2 aligns across 12 bases. The CDR3 is 18 residues long. CDR1 is SGHRS, CDR2 YFSETQ, per germline. The J segment lost 1 base and the V segment lost 2 bases, leaving 8 bases of the junction unmatched. This CDR3 is CASSLQDLAGGRTDTQYF. DNA of the CDR3: TGCGCCAGCAGCTTACAGGATCTAGCGGGGGGGCGCACAGATACGCAGTATTTT.

The rearrangement uses TRBV2 and TRBJ2-5; D is perhaps TRBD1 (6 bases). Between the trimmed V and J ends, which lost 6 bases and 3 bases, there was a span of 20 bases. The germline V gene encodes CDR1 SNHLY and CDR2 FYNNEI. The CDR3 runs 16 residues. This CDR3 is CASSPRLTGGKETQYF. The CDR3 DNA follows: TGTGCCAGCAGCCCTAGGCTGACAGGTGGGAAAGAGACCCAGTACTTC.

The J gene is TRBJ2-1, the V gene TRBV5-6, with D possibly matching TRBD1 (5 bases). The CDR3 loop spans 12 amino acids. Germline CDR1 and CDR2: SGHDT and YYEEEE. With 4 bases removed from V and 8 bases from J, the gap between germline ends came to 10 bases. The CDR3 DNA sequence: TGTGCCAGCAGCATTTCAGGGTATGAGCAGTTCTTC. Its translation: CASSISGYEQFF.

The chain links TRBV6-6 to TRBJ2-7, with D possibly matching TRBD1 (6 bases). This CDR3 region has 16 residues. V lost 4 bases and J 6 bases, leaving 22 bases between the germline ends. The germline V gene encodes CDR1 MNHNY and CDR2 SVGAGI (reference sequence). The CDR3 sequence is CASSFRDLNRGGEQYF. The CDR3 DNA is TGTGCCAGCAGTTTCAGGGACCTTAACCGAGGGGGCGAGCAGTACTTC.

This clone was detected once. The chain couples TRBV4-3 to TRBJ2-7, with 11 bases aligning to TRBD2. Trimming at V came to 0 bases and at J to 3 bases, leaving 4 bases not matched to a gene. The CDR3 loop spans 16 amino acids. In germline, CDR1 is LGHNA, CDR2 YSLEER. The CDR3 region has the DNA TGCGCCAGCAGCCAAGAAGGGACTAGCGGACTCTACGAGCAGTACTTC. Protein sequence: CASSQEGTSGLYEQYF.

This clone is a singleton in its sample. The genes are TRBV5-6 and TRBJ1-1; D not certain. V was clipped by 3 bases and J by 8 bases, with 14 bases between them. CDR1 and CDR2 (germline): SGHDT, YYEEEE. The CDR3 is 13 residues long. The CDR3: CASSSQRTEEAFF. CDR3 coding DNA: TGTGCCAGCAGCTCCCAAAGGACTGAAGAAGCTTTCTTT.

The V and J genes are TRBV4-1 and TRBJ1-1; tentative D call: TRBD1 (5 bases). The CDR3 covers 16 residues. From germline, CDR1 is MGHRA and CDR2 YSYEKL. V dropped 0 bases and J dropped 8 bases, with 19 bases sitting between them. The CDR3 coding sequence is TGCGCCAGCAGCCAAGACCCCCAGGGAAGGAGTGAGGAAGCTTTCTTT. It is translated as CASSQDPQGRSEEAFF.

The chain carries TRBV11-2 and TRBJ1-2, with TRBD1 as a possible D gene (6 bases). This CDR3 contains 15 residues. Trimming took off 1 base at V and 6 bases at J, with 15 bases between the two ends. The germline CDR1 and CDR2 sequences are SGHAT and FQNNGV. The CDR3 DNA is TGTGCCAGCAGCTTAGTAAAAAGAACAGGGAATGGCTACACCTTC. Encoded protein: CASSLVKRTGNGYTF.

This chain links TRBV6-5 with TRBJ1-1; D is unclear. CDR1 is MNHEY and CDR2 is SVGAGI in the germline V gene. V was shortened by 4 bases and J by 1 base, with 16 bases between the two germline ends. The CDR3 totals 16 residues. CDR3 loop: CASSFFAYRPNTEAFF. The CDR3 DNA is TGTGCCAGCAGTTTCTTCGCATATAGACCGAACACTGAAGCTTTCTTT.

The rearrangement joins TRBV27 to TRBJ2-7; TRBD1 or TRBD2 may be the D gene (5 bases each). Per the germline V gene, CDR1 is MNHEY and CDR2 is SMNVEV (reference sequence). CDR3 length: 14 residues. Trimming took off 4 bases at V and 0 bases at J, with 10 bases between the two ends. In DNA form, the CDR3 reads TGTGCCAGCAGTTGGGACGGCATCTCCTACGAGCAGTACTTC. Translated, it gives CASSWDGISYEQYF.

This rearrangement joins TRBV7-2 to TRBJ2-7; D remains unclear. V lost 3 bases and J lost 1, with 7 bases in between. CDR3 length: 13 residues. Germline CDR1 SGHTA, CDR2 FQGNSA. The CDR3 coding sequence is TGTGCCAGCAGCTTCCCAAATTCCTACGAGCAGTACTTC. It translates to CASSFPNSYEQYF.

This chain joins TRBV19 and TRBJ1-5; D is possibly TRBD1 (5 bases). The ends were cut back, 4 bases at V and 3 bases at J, with 10 bases in the middle. The CDR3 has 14 amino acids. CDR1 and CDR2 (germline): LNHDA, SQIVND (reference sequence). The CDR3 is CASSTTGFNQPQHF. The CDR3 nucleotides read TGTGCCAGTAGTACTACAGGATTCAATCAGCCCCAGCATTTT. Full variable domain (rest looked up from reference TRBV19 and TRBJ1-5): DGGITQSPKYLFRKEGQNVTLSCEQNLNHDAMYWYRQDPGQGLRLIYYSQIVNDFQKGDIAEGYSVSREKKESFPLTVTSAQKNPTAFYLCASSTTGFNQPQHFGDGTRLSIL.

A few counts support this clone. CDR3 amino acids: CASSMQSMLNTEAFF. In DNA form, the CDR3 reads TGTGCCAGTAGTATGCAGAGTATGTTGAACACTGAAGCTTTCTTT. The genes are TRBV19 and TRBJ1-1; the D is unclear. V was cut by 3 bases and J by 0 bases, with 11 bases left in between. The CDR3 runs to 15 residues. Germline CDR1 is LNHDA and CDR2 is SQIVND (reference sequence).

The genes are TRBV30 and TRBJ1-4; TRBD1 aligns across 10 bases. This CDR3 has 14 residues. In germline, CDR1 is GTSNPN, CDR2 SVGIG (reference sequence). V trimming: 2 bases; J trimming: 7 bases; junction bases outside the gene matches: 4. CDR3 protein: CAWSTRQGAEKLFF. The CDR3 DNA sequence: TGTGCCTGGAGTACTAGACAGGGGGCTGAAAAACTGTTTTTT.

This chain uses TRBV5-6 with TRBJ1-2; no clear D gene. The CDR3 has 14 residues. Germline V gene data show CDR1 as SGHDT and CDR2 as YYEEEE. Trimming took off 3 bases at V and 4 bases at J, with 13 bases between the two ends. CDR3 in amino acids: CASSSRTVIYGYTF. The CDR3 DNA follows: TGTGCCAGCAGCTCCAGGACGGTGATCTATGGCTACACCTTC.

The rearrangement joins TRBV18 to TRBJ1-2; D gene ambiguous. This CDR3 has 11 residues. V lost 2 bases and J 6 bases, leaving 4 bases between the germline ends. Germline values: CDR1 KGHSH, CDR2 LQKENI. The CDR3 loop reads CASSPGNGYTF. The CDR3 DNA reads as TGTGCCAGCTCACCAGGGAATGGCTACACCTTC. Together with reference TRBV18 and TRBJ1-2, the CDR3 gives the full variable domain: NAGVMQNPRHLVRRRGQEARLRCSPMKGHSHVYWYRQLPEEGLKFMVYLQKENIIDESGMPKERFSAEFPKEGPSILRIQQVVRGDSAAYFCASSPGNGYTFGSGTRLTVV.

The V and J genes are TRBV6-6 and TRBJ1-1; D is possibly TRBD1 (5 bases). CDR1 and CDR2 (germline): MNHNY, SVGAGI (reference sequence). This CDR3 has 15 amino acids. V was pared by 5 bases and J by 1 base, with 14 bases between. CDR3 DNA: TGTGCCAGCAGTCCCCCGGGACGGGCGAACACTGAAGCTTTCTTT. This sequence encodes CASSPPGRANTEAFF.

The gene calls are TRBV2 and TRBJ1-1; D gene unclear. Germline loops: CDR1 SNHLY, CDR2 FYNNEI. V was pared by 8 bases and J by 2 bases, with 12 bases between. The CDR3 has 13 amino acids. CDR3 loop: CASQTRVNTEAFF. The CDR3 bases are TGTGCCAGCCAAACCCGGGTTAACACTGAAGCTTTCTTT.

V is TRBV5-1 and J is TRBJ1-5; 9 nucleotides align to TRBD1. The CDR3 consists of 16 residues. Germline V gene sequence: CDR1 SGHRS, CDR2 YFSETQ. Trimming removed 4 bases from V and 6 bases from J; junction bases left unmatched: 11. The CDR3 loop reads CASSPGDRGLGQPQHF. CDR3 in DNA: TGCGCCAGCAGCCCTGGAGACAGGGGGTTAGGTCAGCCCCAGCATTTT.

This clone showed up just once. This chain links TRBV4-1 with TRBJ2-5, with 8 bases aligning to TRBD2. V was clipped by 1 base and J by 5 bases; unmatched bases: 12. This CDR3 has 17 amino acids. CDR1 is MGHRA, CDR2 YSYEKL, per germline. The CDR3, as DNA: TGCGCCAGCAGCCAAGGGTACGGGGGGGCAAAAGGGGAGACCCAGTACTTC. It codes for CASSQGYGGAKGETQYF.

The chain uses TRBV5-1 and TRBJ1-1; D not resolved. The CDR3 length is 13 residues. V shed 6 bases and J shed 8 bases, with 17 bases lying between them. CDR1 and CDR2 from the germline V gene are SGHRS and YFSETQ. The CDR3 DNA reads TGCGCCAGCATGCTGGACGGGATCGGCGAAGCTTTCTTT. Protein sequence: CASMLDGIGEAFF. Filled out from reference TRBV5-1 and TRBJ1-1, the complete variable domain reads KAGVTQTPRYLIKTRGQQVTLSCSPISGHRSVSWYQQTPGQGLQFLFEYFSETQRNKGNFPGRFSGRQFSNSRSEMNVSTLELGDSALYLCASMLDGIGEAFFGQGTRLTVV.